This T cell receptor beta chain emerged from a study of T-cell memory formation after mild COVID-19. TCRdb re-analysed the 5' RACE reads in MiXCR, keeping a single row per CDR3 protein. Of fewer than 450,000 distinct CDR3 sequences listed, more than 20% are singletons. This clonotype was counted ten times or more. Its target is not known. The CDR3 totals 14 residues. From germline, CDR1 is DFQATT and CDR2 SNEGSKA (reference sequence). V was pared by 0 bases and J by 5 bases, with 4 bases of the junction left unmatched. General study findings and limits: From day 15 to 85, contracting clones were balanced between CD4 and CD8, whereas later expanders leaned toward CD4+.

The source is an adult woman who had mild COVID-19 (a few samples of this study predate the infection). Cell type and time point are not known. The J gene is TRBJ1-1, the V gene TRBV20-1; 9 nucleotides align to TRBD1. The sample taken for sequencing was PBMCs or a T cell subset sorted from them (not recorded which). The CDR3 DNA is TGCAGTGCTAGAGATCGGGGACAGGGAACTGAAGCTTTCTTT. It translates to CSARDRGQGTEAFF.